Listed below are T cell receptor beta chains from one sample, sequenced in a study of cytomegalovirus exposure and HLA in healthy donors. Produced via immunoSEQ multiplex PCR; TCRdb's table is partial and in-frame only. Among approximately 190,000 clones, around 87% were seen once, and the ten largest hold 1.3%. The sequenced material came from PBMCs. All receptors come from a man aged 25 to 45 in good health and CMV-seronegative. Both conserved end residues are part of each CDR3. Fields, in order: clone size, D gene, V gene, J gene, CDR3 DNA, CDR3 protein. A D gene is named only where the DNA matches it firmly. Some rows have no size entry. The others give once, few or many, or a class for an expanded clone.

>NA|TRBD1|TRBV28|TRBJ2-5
TGTGCCAGCAGCAAAGACAGGGTCCAAGAGACCCAGTACTTC
CASSKDRVQETQYF
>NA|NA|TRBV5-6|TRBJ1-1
TGTGCCAGCAGCCTCCTGGCTCAGGTTGAAGCTTTCTTT
CASSLLAQVEAFF
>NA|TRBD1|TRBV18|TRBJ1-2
TGTGCCAGCTCAGCGGACAGGGAAGTGGAGGGCTACACCTTC
CASSADREVEGYTF
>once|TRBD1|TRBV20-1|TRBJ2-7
TGCAGTGCGGACAGGGTTGACGAGCAGTACTTC
CSADRVDEQYF
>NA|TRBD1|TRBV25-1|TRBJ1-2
TGTGCCAGCAGTGGCACGACAGGGAACTATGGCTACACCTTC
CASSGTTGNYGYTF
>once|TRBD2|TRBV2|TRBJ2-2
TGTGCCAGCAGTCGTGAGGGTCTCACGGGGGGGAACACCGGGGAGCTGTTTTTT
CASSREGLTGGNTGELFF
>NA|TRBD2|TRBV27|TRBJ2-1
TGTGCCAGCAGTAGCGGGGGGGTGGACAATGAGCAGTTCTTC
CASSSGGVDNEQFF
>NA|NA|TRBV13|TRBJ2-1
TGTGCCAGCAGCTTACGCGTAGCGGTTAACAATGAGCAGTTCTTC
CASSLRVAVNNEQFF
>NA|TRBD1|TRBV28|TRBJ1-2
TGTGCCACCGAACTCCCTACAGGGGGGGGACATGGCTACACCTTC
CATELPTGGGHGYTF
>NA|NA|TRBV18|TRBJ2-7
TGTGCCAGCTCACCACCGGGTACAGCCCTCAACGAGCAGTACTTC
CASSPPGTALNEQYF
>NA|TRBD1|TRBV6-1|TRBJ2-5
TGTGCCAGCAGTGTGTACAGGGGAGAGACCCAGTACTTC
CASSVYRGETQYF
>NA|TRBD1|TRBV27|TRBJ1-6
TGTGCCAGCCGGACAGGGGTTTATAATTCACCCCTCCACTTT
CASRTGVYNSPLHF
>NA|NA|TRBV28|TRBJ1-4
TGTGCCAGCAGTCCTATGGCGCCGGTAGGGGATGAAAAACTGTTTTTT
CASSPMAPVGDEKLFF
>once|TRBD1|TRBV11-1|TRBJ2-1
TGTGCCAGCAGCTTACGACCGGGACAGGGTCCTTACAATGAGCAGTTCTTC
CASSLRPGQGPYNEQFF
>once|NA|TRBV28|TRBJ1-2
TGTGCCAGCGTAAGGGGCTATCAATATGGCTACACCTTC
CASVRGYQYGYTF
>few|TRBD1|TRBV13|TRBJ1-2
TGTGCCAGCAGCTTGTGGCAGGGGGTAAACTATGGCTACACCTTC
CASSLWQGVNYGYTF
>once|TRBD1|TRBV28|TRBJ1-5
TGTGCCACTCATTGGACAGGGGGCGGCAATCAGCCCCAGCATTTT
CATHWTGGGNQPQHF
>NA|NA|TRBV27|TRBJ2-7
TGTGCCAGCAGATGGAACAGGGTTGACGAGCAGTACTTC
CASRWNRVDEQYF
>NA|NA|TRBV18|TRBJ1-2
TGTGCCAGCTCACCCAGGGTTTCGGATTCTTCTGGCTACACCTTC
CASSPRVSDSSGYTF
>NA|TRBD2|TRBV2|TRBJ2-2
TGTGCCAGCTGCGGACTAGCGATCGACTCCGCGAACACCGGGGAGCTGTTTTTT
CASCGLAIDSANTGELFF
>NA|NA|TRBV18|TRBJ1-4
TGTGCCAGCTCACAGGGGGTTGGTGAAAAACTGTTTTTT
CASSQGVGEKLFF
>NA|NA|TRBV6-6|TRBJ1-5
TGTGCCAGCAGTTCGTCCGGGAGGGCGGATGATCAGCCCCAGCATTTT
CASSSSGRADDQPQHF
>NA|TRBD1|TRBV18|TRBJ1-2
TGTGCCAGCTCGGACACAGGGGGCGGCTACACCTTC
CASSDTGGGYTF
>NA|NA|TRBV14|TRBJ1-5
TGTGCCAGCAGCCAAGATAATGGGCAGGGGAGAAGGAGCAATCAGCCCCAGCATTTT
CASSQDNGQGRRSNQPQHF
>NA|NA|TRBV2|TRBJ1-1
TGTGCCAGCAGGGACCGGACAAAAGAAGCTTTCTTT
CASRDRTKEAFF
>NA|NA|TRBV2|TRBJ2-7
TGTGCCAGCAGTTACTACGGTAGGGAGCAGTACTTC
CASSYYGREQYF
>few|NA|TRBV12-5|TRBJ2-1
TGTGCTAGTGGTTTTAGGGCGGGACGCGAGAAGGACCCCTACAATGAGCAGTTCTTC
CASGFRAGREKDPYNEQFF
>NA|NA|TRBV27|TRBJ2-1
TGTGCCAGCAGTTTCCAGGGTGGCGACAATGAGCAGTTCTTC
CASSFQGGDNEQFF
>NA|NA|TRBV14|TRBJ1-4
TGTGCCAGCAGCCAAGCTCTTAATGAAAAACTGTTTTTT
CASSQALNEKLFF
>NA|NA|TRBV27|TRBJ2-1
TGTGCCAGCAGTTTAATGGCTCGTGGTGGTGAGCAGTTCTTC
CASSLMARGGEQFF
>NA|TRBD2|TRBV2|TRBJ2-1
TGTGCCAGCAGTGAGACGCGGGGGGGCTCCTACAATGAGCAGTTCTTC
CASSETRGGSYNEQFF
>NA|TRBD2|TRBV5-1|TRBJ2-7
TGCGCCAGCAGCCAAACACTAGCGGACCTCTTGTTGGGGGAGCAGTACTTC
CASSQTLADLLLGEQYF
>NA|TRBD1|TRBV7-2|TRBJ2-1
TGTGCCAGCAGCTTATGGGACAGGGGTAATGAGCAGTTCTTC
CASSLWDRGNEQFF
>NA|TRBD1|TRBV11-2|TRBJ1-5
TGTGCCAGCAGCGTTACAGGGGCGCCAAATCAGCCCCAGCATTTT
CASSVTGAPNQPQHF
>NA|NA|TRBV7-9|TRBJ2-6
TGTGCCAGCAGCTTAGTTGTTGTCGCTGGGGCCAACGTCCTGACTTTC
CASSLVVVAGANVLTF
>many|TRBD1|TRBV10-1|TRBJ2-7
TGCGCCAGCAGTGAAGAGACAGGGCCCTACGAGCAGTACTTC
CASSEETGPYEQYF
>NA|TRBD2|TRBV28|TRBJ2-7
TGTGCCAGCAGCCCGGGACTAGCGGGATCCTACGAGCAGTACTTC
CASSPGLAGSYEQYF
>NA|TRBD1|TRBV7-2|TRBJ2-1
TGTGCCAGCAGCTCGAACCGGGACAGCTCCTACAATGAGCAGTTCTTC
CASSSNRDSSYNEQFF
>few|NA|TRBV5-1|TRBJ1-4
TGCGCCAGCAGCTGGGGGACAAGCGCAACTAATGAAAAACTGTTTTTT
CASSWGTSATNEKLFF
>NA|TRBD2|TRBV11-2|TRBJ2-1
TGTGCCAGCAGCTTAGATCGACTAGCGGGGAGGGGTGAGCAGTTCTTC
CASSLDRLAGRGEQFF
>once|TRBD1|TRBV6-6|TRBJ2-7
TGTGCCAGCAGTTACGGTGACAGGGACCCCTACGAGCAGTACTTC
CASSYGDRDPYEQYF
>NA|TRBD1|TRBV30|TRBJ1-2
TGTGCCTGGAGTCTTACCACGCGGACAGGGGGCTACACCTTC
CAWSLTTRTGGYTF
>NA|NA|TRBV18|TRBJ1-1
TGTGCCAGCTCACCGTCGGCAGGGGCGCTGAACACTGAAGCTTTCTTT
CASSPSAGALNTEAFF
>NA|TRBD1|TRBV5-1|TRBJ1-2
TGCGCCAGCAGCTCCGGGAACAGGGGATATGGCTACACCTTC
CASSSGNRGYGYTF
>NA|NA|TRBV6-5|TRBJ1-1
TGTGCCAGCAGTTACGGCCCAGGGCGCACTGAAGCTTTCTTT
CASSYGPGRTEAFF
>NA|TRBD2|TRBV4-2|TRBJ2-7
TGTGCCAGCAGCCAGGGAGGGGAGCGCGCCTACGAGCAGTACTTC
CASSQGGERAYEQYF
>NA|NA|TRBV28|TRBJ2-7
TGTGCCAGCAGTTCCCTTGCGGGTCCGAGCTCCTACGAGCAGTACTTC
CASSSLAGPSSYEQYF
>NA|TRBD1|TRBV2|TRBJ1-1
TGTGCCAGCACACGTTTACCTACAGGGGTCGGTGAAGCTTTCTTT
CASTRLPTGVGEAFF
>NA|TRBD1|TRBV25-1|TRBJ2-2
TGTGCCAGCAGTGCCCAATTACAGGGGACCGGGGAGCTGTTTTTT
CASSAQLQGTGELFF
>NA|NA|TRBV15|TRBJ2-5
TGTGCCACCAGCAGCCTCACACAGGGATTGGAGCAGTACTTC
CATSSLTQGLEQYF
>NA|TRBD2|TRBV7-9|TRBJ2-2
TGTGCCAGCAGTCGATCCGGGACTAGCGGGGGGCCCACCGGGGAGCTGTTTTTT
CASSRSGTSGGPTGELFF
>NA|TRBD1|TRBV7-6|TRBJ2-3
TGTGCCAGCAGCCCTATGACAGGGTCTAGCACAGATACGCAGTATTTT
CASSPMTGSSTDTQYF
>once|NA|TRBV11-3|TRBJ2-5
TGTGCCAGCAGCTTAGACTGCAGGGTCGAGACCCAGTACTTC
CASSLDCRVETQYF
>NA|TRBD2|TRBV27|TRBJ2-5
TGTGCCAGCAACTCACGGCGGGAGAGGGGAGAGACCCAGTACTTC
CASNSRRERGETQYF
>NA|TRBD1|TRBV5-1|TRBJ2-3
TGCGCCAGCAGTACCTACAGGGGATACACAGATACGCAGTATTTT
CASSTYRGYTDTQYF
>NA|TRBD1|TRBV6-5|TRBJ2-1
TGTGCCAGCAAGGGACAGGGCTACAATGAGCAGTTCTTC
CASKGQGYNEQFF
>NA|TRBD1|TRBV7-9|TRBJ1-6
TGTGCCAGCAGTGCATCGACAGGGATTAATTCACCCCTCCACTTT
CASSASTGINSPLHF
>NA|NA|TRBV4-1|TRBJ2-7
TGCGCCAGCAGCCGAGCCACGGGAGTGTCCTACGAGCAGTACTTC
CASSRATGVSYEQYF
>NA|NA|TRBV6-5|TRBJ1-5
TGTGCCAGCAGTTACGGCGCGGGGGGCAATCAGCCCCAGCATTTT
CASSYGAGGNQPQHF
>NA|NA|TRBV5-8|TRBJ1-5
TGTGCCAGCAGCTTTAAAAATTTTGGGGGGGCCAATCAGCCCCAGCATTTT
CASSFKNFGGANQPQHF